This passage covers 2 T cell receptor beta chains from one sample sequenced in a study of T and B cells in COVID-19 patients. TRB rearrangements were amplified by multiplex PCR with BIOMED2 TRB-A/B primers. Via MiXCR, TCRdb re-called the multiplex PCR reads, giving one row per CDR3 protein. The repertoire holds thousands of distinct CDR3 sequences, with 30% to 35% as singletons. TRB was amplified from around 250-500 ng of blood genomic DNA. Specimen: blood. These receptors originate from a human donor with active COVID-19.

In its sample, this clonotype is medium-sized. This CDR3 is CSASVRDNSPLHF. CDR3 nucleotide sequence: TGCAGCGCCTCTGTGAGGGACAATTCACCCCTCCACTTT. The V gene is TRBV29-1, the J gene TRBJ1-6, with D possibly TRBD1 on 5 matching bases. The germline CDR1 and CDR2 sequences are SQVTM and ANQGSEA. There are 13 residues in the CDR3. Trimming shortened V by 7 bases and J by 7 bases, and 14 bases separated the two germline ends.

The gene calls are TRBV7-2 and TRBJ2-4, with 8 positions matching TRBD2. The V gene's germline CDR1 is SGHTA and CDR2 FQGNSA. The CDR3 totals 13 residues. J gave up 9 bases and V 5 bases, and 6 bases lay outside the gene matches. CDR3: CASSLGLGGIQYF. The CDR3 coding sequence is TGTGCCAGCAGCCTGGGACTAGGGGGCATTCAGTACTTC.